The clone carrying this TCR beta chain was picked up a small number of times. These data come from a study of blood T cell repertoires in COVID-19. Study-level background: Sites across the United States, Italy and Spain contributed samples from acute and convalescent COVID-19. PBMCs, B-cell-depleted T cells, or T cells provided the cDNA or gDNA that made up the material.

Between the trimmed V and J ends, which lost 6 bases and 1 base, there was a span of 16 bases. The CDR3 covers 15 residues. CDR1 MNHEY and CDR2 SVGAGI come from the germline V gene. Original processing methods: Estimates of nucleated cell counts were drawn from the amplification of reference gene primers. The protocol was immunoSEQ multiplex PCR, while the TCRdb copy is restricted to in-frame clones and leaves out a portion. The DNA gave D and trimming, while V, J and clone size come from that table. Here the sample spans over 110,000 clones, around 80% being singletons. The sample was peripheral blood. This clonotype originated in a man between 65 and 85 years old who had recovered from COVID-19. The rearrangement uses TRBV6-5 and TRBJ2-7; possible D gene TRBD2, 5 bases. CDR3 sequence reads: CASSHRPDSSYEQYF. Here the CDR3 DNA reads TGTGCCAGCAGCCACCGGCCGGACTCATCCTACGAGCAGTACTTC.